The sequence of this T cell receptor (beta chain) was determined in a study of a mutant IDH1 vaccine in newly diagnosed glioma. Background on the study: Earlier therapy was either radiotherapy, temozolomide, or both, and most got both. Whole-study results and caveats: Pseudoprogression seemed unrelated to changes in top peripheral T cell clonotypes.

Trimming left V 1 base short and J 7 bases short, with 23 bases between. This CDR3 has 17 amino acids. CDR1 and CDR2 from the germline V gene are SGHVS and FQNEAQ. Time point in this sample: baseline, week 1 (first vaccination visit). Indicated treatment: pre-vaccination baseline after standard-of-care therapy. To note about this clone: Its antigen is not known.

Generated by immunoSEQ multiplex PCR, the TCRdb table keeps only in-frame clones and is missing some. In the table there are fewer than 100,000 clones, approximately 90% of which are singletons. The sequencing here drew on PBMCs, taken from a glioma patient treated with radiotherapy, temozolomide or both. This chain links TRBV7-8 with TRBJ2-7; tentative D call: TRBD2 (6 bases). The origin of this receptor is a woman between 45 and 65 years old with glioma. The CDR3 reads CASSLDSRPGAMWEQYF. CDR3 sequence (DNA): TGTGCCAGCAGCTTAGATTCCCGCCCGGGAGCAATGTGGGAGCAGTACTTC.